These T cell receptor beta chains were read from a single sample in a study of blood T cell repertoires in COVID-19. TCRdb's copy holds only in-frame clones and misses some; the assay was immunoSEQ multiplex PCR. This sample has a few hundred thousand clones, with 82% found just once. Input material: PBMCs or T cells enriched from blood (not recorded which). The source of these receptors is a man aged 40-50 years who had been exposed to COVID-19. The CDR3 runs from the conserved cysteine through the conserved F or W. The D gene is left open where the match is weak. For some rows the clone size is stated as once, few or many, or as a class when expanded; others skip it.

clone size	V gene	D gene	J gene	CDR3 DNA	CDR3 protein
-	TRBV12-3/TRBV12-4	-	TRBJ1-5	TGTGCCAGCAGTTTAGGCCCGGGTGGCCAGCATTTT	CASSLGPGGQHF
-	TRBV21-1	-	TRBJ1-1	TGTGCCAGCAGCTCGAACCTCAGAAACATGAACACTGAAGCTTTCTTT	CASSSNLRNMNTEAFF
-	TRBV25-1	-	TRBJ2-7	TGTGCCAGCAGTGCCCCGATTAGTTACGAGCAGTACTTC	CASSAPISYEQYF
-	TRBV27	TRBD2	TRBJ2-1	TGTGCCAGCAGTCCGTGGGGACTAGCGCTCAGCTCCTACAATGAGCAGTTCTTC	CASSPWGLALSSYNEQFF
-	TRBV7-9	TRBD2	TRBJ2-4	TGTGCCAGCAGCTTACTACTCTTCCTAGCGGGAGGAGAAAACATTCAGTACTTC	CASSLLLFLAGGENIQYF
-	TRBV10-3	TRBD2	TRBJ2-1	TGTGCCATCAGAAAAGAGCGGGAGGGCTCCTACAATGAGCAGTTCTTC	CAIRKEREGSYNEQFF
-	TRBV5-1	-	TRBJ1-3	TGCGCCAGCAGCTTGGCCCCGGGAACCTCTGGAAACACCATATATTTT	CASSLAPGTSGNTIYF
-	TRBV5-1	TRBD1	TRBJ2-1	TGCGCCAGCAGTTGGGGACAGGGAGCGCATGAGCAGTTCTTC	CASSWGQGAHEQFF
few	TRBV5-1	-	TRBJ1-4	TGCGCCAGCAGCTTTGACAGTGCGTCTGAAAAACTGTTTTTT	CASSFDSASEKLFF
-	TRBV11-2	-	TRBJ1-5	TGTGCCAGCAGCTTATGGTCGGGAGGAGGCAATCAGCCCCAGCATTTT	CASSLWSGGGNQPQHF
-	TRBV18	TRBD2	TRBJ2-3	TGTGCCAGCAGCGGGACGGCCACAGATACGCAGTATTTT	CASSGTATDTQYF
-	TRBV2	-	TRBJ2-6	TGTGCCAGCACTTCAGGGGCGGGTTCTGGGGCCAACGTCCTGACTTTC	CASTSGAGSGANVLTF
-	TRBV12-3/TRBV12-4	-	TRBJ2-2	TGTGCCAGCAGACTAGAAACCGGGGAGCTGTTTTTT	CASRLETGELFF
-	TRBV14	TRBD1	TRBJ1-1	TGTGCCAGCAGCCAGTACAGGGGGCTGAACACTGAAGCTTTCTTT	CASSQYRGLNTEAFF
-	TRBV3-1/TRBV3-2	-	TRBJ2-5	TGTGCCAGCAGCCGTGATAGCCAGACCCAGTACTTC	CASSRDSQTQYF
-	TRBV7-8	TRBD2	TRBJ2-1	TGTGCCAGCAGCGCTAGCGGGAGGGGCAATGAGCAGTTCTTC	CASSASGRGNEQFF
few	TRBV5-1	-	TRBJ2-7	TGCGCCAGCAGCGTAGGAGGCTACGAGCAGTACTTC	CASSVGGYEQYF
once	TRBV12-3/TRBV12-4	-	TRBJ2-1	TGTGCCAGCAAGCTTGTTAATGAGCAGTTCTTC	CASKLVNEQFF
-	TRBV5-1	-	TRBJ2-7	TGCGCCAGCAGCTTAACAGGGAACGAGCAGTACTTC	CASSLTGNEQYF
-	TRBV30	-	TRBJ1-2	TGTGCCTGGATTCGGAGCCTCTATGGCTACACCTTC	CAWIRSLYGYTF
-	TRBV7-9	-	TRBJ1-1	TGTGCCAGCAGCTTAGGGACAGCGAACACTGAAGCTTTCTTT	CASSLGTANTEAFF
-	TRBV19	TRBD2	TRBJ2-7	TGTGCCAGTAGTTATCTAGCGGGAGCCTACGAGCAGTACTTC	CASSYLAGAYEQYF
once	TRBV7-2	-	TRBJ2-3	TGTGCCAGCAGCTTCCCGTCTGGCGGAGGGGCGGGCACAGATACGCAGTATTTT	CASSFPSGGGAGTDTQYF
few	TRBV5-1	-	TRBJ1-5	TGCGCCAGCAGCTTGGACGGGGGGCCCCAGCATTTT	CASSLDGGPQHF
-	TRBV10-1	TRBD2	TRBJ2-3	TGCGCCAGCAGTGAGAGGACGGGAGGGCCGGGGGATACGCAGTATTTT	CASSERTGGPGDTQYF
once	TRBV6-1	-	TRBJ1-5	TGTGCCAGCAGTGAAGGACTGTATAGCAATCAGCCCCAGCATTTT	CASSEGLYSNQPQHF
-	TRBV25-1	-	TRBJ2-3	TGTGCCAGCAGTGAATGGGCAGCTAGCACAGATACGCAGTATTTT	CASSEWAASTDTQYF
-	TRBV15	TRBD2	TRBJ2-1	TGTGCCACCACCGATCGGACTAGCGGTTACAATGAGCAGTTCTTC	CATTDRTSGYNEQFF
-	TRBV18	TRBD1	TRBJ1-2	TGTGCCAGCTCACCCAATGACAGGGCTGGCTACACCTTC	CASSPNDRAGYTF
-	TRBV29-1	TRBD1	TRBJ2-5	TGCAGCGTTGTACGAGAAGACAGGGACCAAGAGACCCAGTACTTC	CSVVREDRDQETQYF
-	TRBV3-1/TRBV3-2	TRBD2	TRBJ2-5	TGTGCCAGCAGCCAAGCTGGGTATAGCGGGAGGGCCCGGAGAGAGACCCAGTACTTC	CASSQAGYSGRARRETQYF
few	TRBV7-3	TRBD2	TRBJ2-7	TGTGCCAGCAGCCGCCCCGGAGCGGGAGAGAACGAGCAGTACTTC	CASSRPGAGENEQYF
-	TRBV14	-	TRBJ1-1	TGTGCCAGCAGCCAATTCGCAGGGGTAAACACTGAAGCTTTCTTT	CASSQFAGVNTEAFF
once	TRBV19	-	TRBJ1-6	TGTGCCAGTAGGCCCCCGGGGTCTATGAGTTCACCCCTCCACTTT	CASRPPGSMSSPLHF
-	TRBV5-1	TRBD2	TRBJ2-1	TGCGCCAGCAGAACCGGGACTAGCGGGGTCTACAATGAGCAGTTCTTC	CASRTGTSGVYNEQFF
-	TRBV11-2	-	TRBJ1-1	TGTGCCAGCAGCTTACCGCAGGGCTGGACTGAAGCTTTCTTT	CASSLPQGWTEAFF
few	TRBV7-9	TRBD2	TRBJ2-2	TGTGCCAGCAGCTTAACCTGGCTAGCGGGATACACCGGGGAGCTGTTTTTT	CASSLTWLAGYTGELFF
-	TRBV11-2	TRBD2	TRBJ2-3	TGTGCCAGCAGGCGGGAGGGCACAGATACGCAGTATTTT	CASRREGTDTQYF
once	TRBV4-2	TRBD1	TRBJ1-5	TGTGCCAGCAGCCAAGAGGCGGGACAGAGTTATCAGCCCCAGCATTTT	CASSQEAGQSYQPQHF
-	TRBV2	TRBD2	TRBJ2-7	TGTGCCAGCGTAGGACTAGCGGGGTCCTACGAGCAGTACTTC	CASVGLAGSYEQYF
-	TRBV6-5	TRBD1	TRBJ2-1	TGTGCCAGCATCGGTTGGGCAGGGGGAGCAAACGAGCAGTTCTTC	CASIGWAGGANEQFF
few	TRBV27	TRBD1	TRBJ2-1	TGTGCCAGCAGTTTTAATTCGTGGGACAGGGATCACAATGAGCAGTTCTTC	CASSFNSWDRDHNEQFF
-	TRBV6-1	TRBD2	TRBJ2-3	TGTGCCAGCAGTGAAGAGGGACTAGCGGGGAGCACAGATACGCAGTATTTT	CASSEEGLAGSTDTQYF
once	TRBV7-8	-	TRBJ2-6	TGTGCCAGCAGCCCCGGCTCTGGGGCCAACGTCCTGACTTTC	CASSPGSGANVLTF
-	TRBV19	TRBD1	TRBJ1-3	TGTGCCGGGTCCCCGGGGGGGACAGGGTTAAACACCATATATTTT	CAGSPGGTGLNTIYF
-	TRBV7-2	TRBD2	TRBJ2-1	TGTGCCAGCAGCTTAGGTAGCGGGATACGGGTTTCCTACAATGAGCAGTTCTTC	CASSLGSGIRVSYNEQFF
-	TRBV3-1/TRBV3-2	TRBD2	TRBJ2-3	TGTGCCAGCAGCCCCAGCGGGATGGCCCCCGATACGCAGTATTTT	CASSPSGMAPDTQYF
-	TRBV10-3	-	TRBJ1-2	TGTGCCATCAGTGAGTCCCAAGCGGGGCGGGATGGCTACACCTTC	CAISESQAGRDGYTF
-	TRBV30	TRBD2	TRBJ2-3	TGTGCCTGGGGTATTCTAGCGGGAGAAGGTACGCAGTATTTT	CAWGILAGEGTQYF
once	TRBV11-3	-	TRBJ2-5	TGTGCCAGCAGCTTAGACGACCAAGAGACCCAGTACTTC	CASSLDDQETQYF
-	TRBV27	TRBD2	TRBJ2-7	TGTGCCAGCAGTTTGGGACTATCGGGCGGCGAGCAGTACTTC	CASSLGLSGGEQYF
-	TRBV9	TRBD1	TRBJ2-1	TGTGCCAGCAGCGTAGGTTTGGGACAGGGGTACAATGAGCAGTTCTTC	CASSVGLGQGYNEQFF
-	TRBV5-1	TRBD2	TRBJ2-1	TGCGCCAGCAGCCTCGGGACTAGCGGATACAATGAGCAGTTCTTC	CASSLGTSGYNEQFF